A selection of T cell receptor beta chains follows, all from one sample in a study of cytomegalovirus exposure and HLA in healthy donors. This table comes from immunoSEQ multiplex PCR, and its TCRdb copy is limited to in-frame clones, with some not included. The sample includes more than 55,000 clones, about 96% of them seen just once. Sequenced input: PBMCs. The receptors shown here come from a man aged 18 to 30 in good health and CMV-seronegative. Each CDR3 is given with its conserved first and last residue.

>TRBV2|TRBJ2-2
CASSEDRRGQTGELFF
>TRBV28|TRBJ2-5
CASSYGLAGGQETQYF
>TRBV19|TRBJ2-5
CASQGGSETQYF
>TRBV27|TRBJ2-1
CASSLQGEVGNEQFF
>TRBV7-9|TRBJ2-3
CASIGAAYTDTQYF
>TRBV27|TRBJ2-1
CASSLSADSSYNEQFF
>TRBV5-1|TRBJ2-7
CASSFGSGSYEQYF
>TRBV4-1|TRBJ2-1
CASSQRSGTSGRLLYNEQFF
>TRBV11-2|TRBJ2-7
CASSLVGQREGDEQYF
>TRBV6-5|TRBJ2-5
CASSYPDRGDQETQYF
>TRBV7-6|TRBJ2-2
CASSLAASSGELFF
>TRBV18|TRBJ1-1
CASSRDRAASGTEAFF
>TRBV10-3|TRBJ1-4
CAISDNSGMNEKLFF
>TRBV10-3|TRBJ2-1
CAISESVLNYNEQFF
>TRBV6-5|TRBJ1-1
CASSPGTVTSTEAFF
>TRBV5-5|TRBJ2-3
CASSTGTSTDTQYF